The present TCR beta chain was sequenced within a study of blood T cells in healthy people across ages. The study, taken as a whole, reports: PBMCs went unsorted, and a conclusive naive versus antigen-experienced comparison was therefore prevented.

The CDR3 runs to 16 residues. Trimming removed 0 bases at V and 1 base at J, with 9 bases between. Germline values: CDR1 ENHRY, CDR2 SYGVKD. The study recruited healthy Caucasian donors from Russia who were aged about 6 to 90. The second PCR ran roughly 7 to 12 cycles with a sample-barcoded 5' primer and J-beta primers. Each of the cDNA molecules was tagged by a template-switch adaptor with 12 random nucleotides. TCRdb reprocessed the 5' RACE reads with MiXCR, giving one entry per CDR3 protein. The data contain around 1.7 million distinct CDR3 sequences, approximately 28% of them singletons. As concerns this clonotype: Its antigen is not identified.

This chain links TRBV10-3 with TRBJ2-2; TRBD1 might be the D (5 bases). Sequences were obtained from blood. The clonotype was recovered from a woman aged 25-40 years in good health. Written as DNA, the CDR3 is TGTGCCATCAGTGAGTCAGGGGCAGGGAACACCGGGGAGCTGTTTTTT. Translating gives CAISESGAGNTGELFF.